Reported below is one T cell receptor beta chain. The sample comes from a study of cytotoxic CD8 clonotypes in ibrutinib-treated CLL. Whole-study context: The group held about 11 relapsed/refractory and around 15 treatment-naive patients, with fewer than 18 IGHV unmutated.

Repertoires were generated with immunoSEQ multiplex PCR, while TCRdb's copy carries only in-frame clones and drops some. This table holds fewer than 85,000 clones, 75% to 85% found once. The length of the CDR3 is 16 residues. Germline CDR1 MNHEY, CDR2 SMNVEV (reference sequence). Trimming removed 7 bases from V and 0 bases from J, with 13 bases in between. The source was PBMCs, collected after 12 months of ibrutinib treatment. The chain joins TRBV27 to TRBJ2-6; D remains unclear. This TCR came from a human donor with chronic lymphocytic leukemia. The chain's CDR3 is CASTTAEFSGANVLTF. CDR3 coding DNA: TGTGCCAGCACCACCGCGGAGTTCTCTGGGGCCAACGTCCTGACTTTC. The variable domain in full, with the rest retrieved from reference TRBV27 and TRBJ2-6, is EAQVTQNPRYLITVTGKKLTVTCSQNMNHEYMSWYRQDPGLGLRQIYYSMNVEVTDKGDVPEGYKVSRKEKRNFPLILESPSPNQTSLYFCASTTAEFSGANVLTFGAGSRLTVL.